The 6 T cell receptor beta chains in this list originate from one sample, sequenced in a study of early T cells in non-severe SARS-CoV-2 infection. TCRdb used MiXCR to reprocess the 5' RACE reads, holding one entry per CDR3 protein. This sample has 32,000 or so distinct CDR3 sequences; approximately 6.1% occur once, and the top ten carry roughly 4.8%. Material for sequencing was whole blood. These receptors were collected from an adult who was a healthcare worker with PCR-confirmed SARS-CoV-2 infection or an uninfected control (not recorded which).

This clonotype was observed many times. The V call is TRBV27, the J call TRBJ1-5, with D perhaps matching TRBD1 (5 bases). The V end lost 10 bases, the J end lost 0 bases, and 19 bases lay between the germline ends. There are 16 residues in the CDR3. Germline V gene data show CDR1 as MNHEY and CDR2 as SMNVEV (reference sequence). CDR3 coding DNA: TGTGCCACCTCCCCGAGAGGGACCTATAGCAATCAGCCCCAGCATTTT. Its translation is CATSPRGTYSNQPQHF.

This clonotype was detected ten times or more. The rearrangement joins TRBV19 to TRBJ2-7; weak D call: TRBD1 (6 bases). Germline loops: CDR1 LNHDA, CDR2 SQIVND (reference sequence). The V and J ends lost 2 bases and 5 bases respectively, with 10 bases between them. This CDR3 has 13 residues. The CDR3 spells CASSIFRGNEQYF. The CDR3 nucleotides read TGTGCCAGTAGTATATTCAGGGGTAACGAGCAGTACTTC.

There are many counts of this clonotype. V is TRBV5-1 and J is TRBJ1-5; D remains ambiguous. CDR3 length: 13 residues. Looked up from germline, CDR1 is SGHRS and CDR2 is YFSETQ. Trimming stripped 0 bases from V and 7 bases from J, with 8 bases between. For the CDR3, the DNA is TGCGCCAGCAGCTTGGAAGGGCTCCAGCCCCAGCATTTT. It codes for CASSLEGLQPQHF.

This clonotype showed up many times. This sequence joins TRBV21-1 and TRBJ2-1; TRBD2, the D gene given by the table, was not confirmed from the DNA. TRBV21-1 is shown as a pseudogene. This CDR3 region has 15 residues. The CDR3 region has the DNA TGTGCCAGCAGCAAAGGGGACGGGAGGAGAAATGAGCAGTTCTTC. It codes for CASSKGDGRRNEQFF.

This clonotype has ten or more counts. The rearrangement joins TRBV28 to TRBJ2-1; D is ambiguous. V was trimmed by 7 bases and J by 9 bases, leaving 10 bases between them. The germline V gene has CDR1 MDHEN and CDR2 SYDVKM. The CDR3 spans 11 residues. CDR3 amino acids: CASTGPSEQFF. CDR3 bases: TGTGCCAGCACCGGCCCGAGTGAGCAGTTCTTC.

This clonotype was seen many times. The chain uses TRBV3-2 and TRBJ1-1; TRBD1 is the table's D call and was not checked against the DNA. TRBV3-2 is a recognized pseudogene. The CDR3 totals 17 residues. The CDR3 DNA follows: TGTGCCAGCAGCCAAGGCCCCGGAGACAGGATGAACACTGAAGCTTTCTTT. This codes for CASSQGPGDRMNTEAFF.